This entry lists 30 T cell receptor beta chains sequenced from one sample in a study of blood T cell repertoires in COVID-19 (dated by TCRdb to about 2020). The library was obtained by the immunoSEQ multiplex PCR assay. Entries here come from immuneACCESS through TCRdb and include only in-frame sequences with V and J called. Some clones fail to appear in such tables; in the studies checked, an unresolved V gene covers under half of the shortfall, and the cause of the remainder is unknown. The sample includes some 200,000 clones, with over 80% observed a single time. The ten largest clones capture 6% to 7% of the sample. The sample comprised peripheral blood. The receptors stem from a woman in her forties with acute or convalescent COVID-19.

A note on this clone: A junction boundary mismatches the germline segment, possibly from a read error. V usage is TRBV24-1 and J usage is TRBJ2-1, with 12 bases fitting TRBD2. This CDR3 has 17 residues. From germline, CDR1 is KGHDR and CDR2 SFDVKD. The CDR3 loop is CATSDPGLAGSYNGQFF. CDR3 nucleotide sequence: TGTGCCACCAGTGACCCAGGACTAGCGGGGTCCTACAATGGGCAGTTCTTC.

This clone was picked up one time. The rearrangement links TRBV28 to TRBJ1-5; the D is unclear. The CDR3 contains 14 residues. The germline gives CDR1 MDHEN, CDR2 SYDVKM. V was shortened by 0 bases and J by 4 bases, with 7 bases between the two germline ends. CDR3 sequence reads: CASSLWAGNQPQHF. CDR3 in DNA: TGTGCCAGCAGTTTATGGGCAGGAAATCAGCCCCAGCATTTT. Filled out from reference TRBV28 and TRBJ1-5, the complete variable domain reads DVKVTQSSRYLVKRTGEKVFLECVQDMDHENMFWYRQDPGLGLRLIYFSYDVKMKEKGDIPEGYSVSREKKERFSLILESASTNQTSMYLCASSLWAGNQPQHFGDGTRLSIL.

As DNA, the CDR3 is TGTGCCAGCCATGCCGGGACTAGCGGGAACAGGCCCCCGTTCTTC. Protein sequence: CASHAGTSGNRPPFF. The rearrangement uses TRBV2 and TRBJ2-1; 13 bases align to TRBD2. With 8 bases clipped from V and 15 bases from J, the junction kept 16 bases outside the gene matches. CDR1 is SNHLY, CDR2 FYNNEI, per germline. CDR3 length: 15 residues.

The chain carries TRBV11-3 and TRBJ1-6, with D tentatively TRBD1 (5 bases). The CDR3 is 16 residues long. Germline loops: CDR1 SGHNT, CDR2 YENEEA. V was trimmed by 0 bases and J by 0 bases, leaving 6 bases between them. The CDR3 spells CASSLEGGSYNSPLHF. CDR3 nucleotides: TGTGCCAGCAGCTTAGAGGGGGGCTCCTATAATTCACCCCTCCACTTT.

The chain carries TRBV6-4 and TRBJ2-5, with D perhaps TRBD1 (6 bases). The V gene's germline CDR1 is MRHNA and CDR2 SNTAGT. Trimming stripped 2 bases from V and 5 bases from J, with 21 bases between. The CDR3 is 17 amino acids. CDR3 loop: CASSDGRGRQGCETQYF. CDR3 coding DNA: TGTGCCAGCAGTGACGGAAGAGGTAGGCAGGGGTGTGAGACCCAGTACTTC.

The chain employs TRBV27 and TRBJ2-7; 7 bases map to TRBD2. Trimming cost V 2 bases and J 0 bases; bases outside gene matches: 4. The CDR3 totals 15 residues. Germline V gene lookup returns CDR1 MNHEY and CDR2 SMNVEV (reference sequence). CDR3 in amino acids: CASSLAGENSYEQYF. CDR3 bases: TGTGCCAGCAGTTTAGCGGGGGAAAACTCCTACGAGCAGTACTTC.

This clone was recorded only once. J is TRBJ2-7 and V is TRBV7-9; the D gene is possibly TRBD1 (5 bases). Germline V gene lookup returns CDR1 SEHNR and CDR2 FQNEAQ (reference sequence). V was clipped by 1 base and J by 3 bases, with 13 bases between them. This CDR3 region has 15 residues. Here the CDR3 DNA reads TGTGCCAGCAGCTTAGGTGGCAGGACACTCTACGAGCAGTACTTC. It codes for CASSLGGRTLYEQYF.

The CDR3 DNA is TGTGCCACCAGTGATTTGAGGGACAGGGGGCTCGGTGAGACCCAGTACTTC. Its protein product is CATSDLRDRGLGETQYF. The J gene is TRBJ2-5, the V gene TRBV24-1; 12 bases match TRBD1. After removal of 0 bases from V and 5 bases from J, the junction contained 6 bases not matched to a gene. CDR3 length equals 17 residues. The germline gives CDR1 KGHDR, CDR2 SFDVKD.

The chain carries TRBV7-6 and TRBJ1-1; D may be TRBD1 (6 bases). The germline V gene has CDR1 SGHVS and CDR2 FNYEAQ. Trimming left V 3 bases short and J 3 bases short, with 11 bases between. The CDR3 is 14 residues long. DNA for the CDR3: TGTGCCAGCAGCTTTGGACAGCGAGACACTGAAGCTTTCTTT. It specifies CASSFGQRDTEAFF.

The chain joins TRBV5-1 to TRBJ2-7; 12 positions match TRBD2. The germline V gene has CDR1 SGHRS and CDR2 YFSETQ. J gave up 3 bases and V 8 bases, and 6 bases lay outside the gene matches. The CDR3 consists of 14 residues. This CDR3 reads CASTETSGGYEQYF. The CDR3 DNA follows: TGCGCCAGTACTGAGACTAGCGGGGGCTACGAGCAGTACTTC.

J is TRBJ2-1 and V is TRBV28; the match to TRBD1 covers 7 bases. The CDR3 runs 18 residues. CDR1 MDHEN and CDR2 SYDVKM come from the germline V gene. The J segment lost 1 base and the V segment lost 3 bases, leaving 12 bases of the junction unmatched. Here the CDR3 DNA reads TGTGCCAGCAGTTTTCCTCGGACAGGCAAATCTTCCTACAATGAGCAGTTCTTC. Encoded protein: CASSFPRTGKSSYNEQFF.

The chain has TRBV27 and TRBJ2-3, with TRBD2 matching 7 bases. Germline trimming cut 10 bases from V and 0 bases from J; bases unmatched to any gene: 19. Germline V CDR1 and CDR2: MNHEY, SMNVEV (reference sequence). This CDR3 is 18 amino acids long. CDR3 bases: TGTGCCACCTCTTTCCCGCCTAGCGGTCCGACTAGCACAGATACGCAGTATTTT. This encodes CATSFPPSGPTSTDTQYF.

J is TRBJ1-6 and V is TRBV19; D remains unclear. The V end was cut by 2 bases, the J end by 8 bases, with 13 bases between. CDR1 and CDR2 from the germline V gene are LNHDA and SQIVND (reference sequence). The CDR3 runs to 15 residues. The CDR3 here is CASSIWFAEDSPLHF. In DNA form, the CDR3 reads TGTGCCAGTAGTATATGGTTCGCGGAGGATTCACCCCTCCACTTT. The whole variable domain, filled in from reference TRBV19 and TRBJ1-6, reads DGGITQSPKYLFRKEGQNVTLSCEQNLNHDAMYWYRQDPGQGLRLIYYSQIVNDFQKGDIAEGYSVSREKKESFPLTVTSAQKNPTAFYLCASSIWFAEDSPLHFGNGTRLTVT.

The sample holds one count of this clone. For the CDR3, the DNA is TGTGCCAGCAGCCACGCGCCTGGGCGGGGGGGCCAAGAGACCCAGTACTTC. Its translation is CASSHAPGRGGQETQYF. The rearrangement links TRBV7-9 to TRBJ2-5, with 9 bases aligning to TRBD2. V gave up 5 bases and J gave up 1 base; unmatched junction bases: 11. The CDR3 runs to 17 residues. CDR1 SEHNR and CDR2 FQNEAQ come from the germline V gene (reference sequence).

The rearrangement joins TRBV30 to TRBJ1-2, with 9 bases aligning to TRBD1. The J segment lost 4 bases and the V segment lost 2 bases, leaving 14 bases of the junction unmatched. This CDR3 comprises 17 residues. The V gene's germline CDR1 is GTSNPN and CDR2 SVGIG (reference sequence). CDR3: CAWSPLDWGQGSYGYTF. The CDR3 nucleotides are TGTGCCTGGAGTCCCCTTGATTGGGGACAGGGCTCCTATGGCTACACCTTC. Supplemented by reference TRBV30 and TRBJ1-2, the full variable domain reads SQTIHQWPATLVQPVGSPLSLECTVEGTSNPNLYWYRQAAGRGLQLLFYSVGIGQISSEVPQNLSASRPQDRQFILSSKKLLLSDSGFYLCAWSPLDWGQGSYGYTFGSGTRLTVV.

This clone has a single count. The chain links TRBV7-9 to TRBJ2-5; maybe TRBD2 (6 bases). CDR3 length: 13 amino acids. Germline CDR1 and CDR2: SEHNR and FQNEAQ (reference sequence). Trimming cost V 6 bases and J 4 bases, with 12 bases left between them. The CDR3 DNA is TGTGCCAGCAGGGCTAGCGCCACAGAGACCCAGTACTTC. The encoded protein is CASRASATETQYF.

The V and J genes are TRBV5-1 and TRBJ2-5; 8 nucleotides line up with TRBD2. Germline CDR1 is SGHRS and CDR2 is YFSETQ. V was clipped by 4 bases and J by 0 bases; unmatched bases: 5. The CDR3 totals 15 residues. The CDR3: CASSVAGPYQETQYF. CDR3 in DNA: TGCGCCAGCAGCGTAGCGGGGCCGTACCAAGAGACCCAGTACTTC.

A few counts support this clone. The rearrangement uses TRBV6-6 and TRBJ1-3, with 7 positions matching TRBD1. Trimming removed 2 bases from V and 4 bases from J; junction bases left unmatched: 2. Germline V gives CDR1 MNHNY, CDR2 SVGAGI (reference sequence). The CDR3 is 14 residues long. The chain's CDR3 is CASSYDRAGNTIYF. Written as DNA, the CDR3 is TGTGCCAGCAGTTACGACAGGGCCGGAAACACCATATATTTT.

The V and J genes are TRBV6-4 and TRBJ2-3; a weak D match, TRBD1 (5 bases). V was shortened by 2 bases and J by 4 bases, with 10 bases between the two germline ends. This CDR3 spans 14 amino acids. CDR1 is MRHNA, CDR2 SNTAGT, per germline. The DNA for the CDR3 is TGTGCCAGCAGTGACGGCAGGGATGCAGATACGCAGTATTTT. This codes for CASSDGRDADTQYF.

For the CDR3, the DNA is TGTGCCTGGAGTGTGATCGGTTCAGGGGAGCAGTACTTC. Its protein is CAWSVIGSGEQYF. The rearrangement uses TRBV30 and TRBJ2-7; tentatively, D is TRBD1 (5 bases). CDR3 length: 13 residues. CDR1 and CDR2 from the germline V gene are GTSNPN and SVGIG (reference sequence). Trimming shortened V by 0 bases and J by 7 bases, and 13 bases separated the two germline ends.

This chain uses TRBV7-9 with TRBJ2-1; 13 bases fit TRBD2. J was trimmed by 7 bases and V by 5 bases; bases with no gene match: 8. Germline CDR1 is SEHNR and CDR2 is FQNEAQ (reference sequence). CDR3 size: 16 residues. The CDR3 loop reads CASSPTSGGAGNEQFF. CDR3 DNA: TGTGCCAGCAGCCCTACTAGCGGGGGGGCCGGTAATGAGCAGTTCTTC.

The gene calls are TRBV19 and TRBJ2-3, with 8 bases that match TRBD1. The V gene's germline CDR1 is LNHDA and CDR2 SQIVND (reference sequence). There are 16 residues in the CDR3. After removal of 2 bases from V and 4 bases from J, the junction contained 8 bases not matched to a gene. The CDR3 DNA sequence: TGTGCCAGTAGTATAATGGGCAGGGGGCATGCAGATACGCAGTATTTT. This translates into CASSIMGRGHADTQYF.

This clone was seen a few times. The CDR3 DNA is TGTGCCAGCTCACCACCGGGACAGATGAACACTGAAGCTTTCTTT. Residues: CASSPPGQMNTEAFF. The rearrangement joins TRBV18 to TRBJ1-1; 7 bases align to TRBD1. Germline values: CDR1 KGHSH, CDR2 LQKENI. This CDR3 spans 15 amino acids. V dropped 0 bases and J dropped 0; count of bases not matched to a gene: 1.

The J gene is TRBJ2-5, the V gene TRBV7-8; D unresolved. Germline CDR1 and CDR2: SGHVS and FQNEAQ. V gave up 5 bases and J gave up 1 base, with 14 bases separating them. The CDR3 extends over 15 amino acids. In nucleotides, the CDR3 is TGTGCCAGCAGCGCGACCGACACCTTCCAAGAGACCCAGTACTTC. The encoded protein is CASSATDTFQETQYF. The full variable domain, its missing parts supplied by reference TRBV7-8 and TRBJ2-5, is GAGVSQSPRYKVAKRGQDVALRCDPISGHVSLFWYQQALGQGPEFLTYFQNEAQLDKSGLPSDRFFAERPEGSVSTLKIQRTQQEDSAVYLCASSATDTFQETQYFGPGTRLLVL.

The table lists this clone with a count of one. This sequence joins TRBV7-6 and TRBJ2-1; 9 positions agree with TRBD1. With V trimmed by 1 base and J by 8 bases, 6 bases remained unmatched. The CDR3 has 15 amino acids. The germline V gene has CDR1 SGHVS and CDR2 FNYEAQ. The CDR3 DNA reads as TGTGCCAGCAGCTTAGTCCGGGACAGGGCCCATGAGCAGTTCTTC. This gives the protein CASSLVRDRAHEQFF.

The V gene is TRBV10-3, the J gene TRBJ2-3, with 12 nucleotides matching TRBD1. The CDR3 consists of 17 residues. V lost 7 bases and J lost 0; bases outside the gene matches: 8. Germline V gene data show CDR1 as ENHRY and CDR2 as SYGVKD. The CDR3 sequence: CAINPGQGAGSTDTQYF. The DNA for the CDR3 is TGTGCCATCAATCCGGGACAGGGGGCCGGGAGCACAGATACGCAGTATTTT.

This CDR3 reads CASSEYGKETQYF. DNA of the CDR3: TGTGCCAGCAGTGAGTACGGTAAAGAGACCCAGTACTTC. The chain carries TRBV2 and TRBJ2-5; D is unresolved. The CDR3 extends over 13 amino acids. The V and J ends lost 3 bases and 3 bases respectively, with 8 bases between them. Germline V gene sequence: CDR1 SNHLY, CDR2 FYNNEI.

This clone was counted between two and nine times. The chain joins TRBV10-3 to TRBJ1-5; 7 nucleotides agree with TRBD1. J was trimmed by 5 bases and V by 6 bases; bases with no gene match: 7. CDR1 is ENHRY, CDR2 SYGVKD, per germline. The CDR3 extends over 14 amino acids. CDR3 nucleotide sequence: TGTGCCATCAGCCCGGACAGGACCTATCAGCCCCAGCATTTT. Translating it yields CAISPDRTYQPQHF.

The CDR3 nucleotides are TGTGCCACCGAGGGACAGTCCACAGATACGCAGTATTTT. Its translation: CATEGQSTDTQYF. The chain has TRBV24-1 and TRBJ2-3; 7 bases align to TRBD1. V was pared by 9 bases and J by 2 bases, with 4 bases of the junction left unmatched. The germline V gene has CDR1 KGHDR and CDR2 SFDVKD. The length of the CDR3 is 13 residues.

The rearrangement links TRBV2 to TRBJ1-2; D gene uncertain. The ends were cut back, 5 bases at V and 4 bases at J, with 14 bases in the middle. The CDR3 covers 14 residues. The germline CDR1 and CDR2 sequences are SNHLY and FYNNEI. In DNA, the CDR3 is TGTGCCAGCAGTTCCATTCGGGGTGGCTATGGCTACACCTTC. Its protein product is CASSSIRGGYGYTF.